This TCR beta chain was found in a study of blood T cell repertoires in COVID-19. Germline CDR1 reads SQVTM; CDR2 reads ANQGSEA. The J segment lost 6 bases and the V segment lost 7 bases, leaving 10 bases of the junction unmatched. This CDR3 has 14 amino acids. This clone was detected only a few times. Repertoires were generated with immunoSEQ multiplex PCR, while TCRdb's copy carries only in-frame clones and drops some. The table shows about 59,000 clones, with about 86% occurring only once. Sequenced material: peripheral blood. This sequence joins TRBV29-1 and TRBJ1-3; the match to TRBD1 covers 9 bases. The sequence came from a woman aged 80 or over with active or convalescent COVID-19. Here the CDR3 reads CSASRGQGLNTIYF. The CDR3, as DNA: TGCAGCGCGTCTAGGGGACAGGGCCTAAACACCATATATTTT.